The entry that follows covers one T cell receptor beta chain sequence. This clone's antigen is unknown. The sample holds no much larger clone one base away, and base qualities are not on file. In the prospective study, participants were about 18 to 89 years old, resided in approximately 25 geographic areas of the United States, and were enrolled through a virtual design. To assign participants to cohorts, the prospective study relied on clinical history that participants themselves reported in a screening survey and a study questionnaire. Exposed participants had been in contact, within 2 weeks of entering the study, with a person who had a PCR-confirmed or clinician-diagnosed case of COVID-19. In the prospective study, mobile phlebotomists collected whole blood, serum and a nasopharyngeal or oropharyngeal swab from each participant. Over an approximately 2-month period, participants in the prospective study had the option of providing additional blood draws and questionnaires. Blood samples from the prospective study were shipped frozen or at room temperature prior to DNA extraction.

TCRbeta CDR3 regions were amplified from genomic DNA by means of the immunoSEQ Assay, a bias-controlled multiplex PCR. The study's own analysis went as follows. The number of nucleated cells in each sample was estimated from the amplification of reference gene primers within the assay. To quantify the absolute abundance of each unique TCRbeta CDR3 rearrangement, sequence reads were collapsed and filtered. For each sample, productive Simpson clonality was calculated as the square root of Simpson's diversity index across productive rearrangements. Sourced from immuneACCESS, this table was stored by TCRdb with only in-frame sequences that have V and J called. A share of the clones is absent; for the studies checked, an unresolved V gene accounts for under half, and the remainder has no known explanation. V and J calls and clone size come straight from that table; D and trimming were deduced from the DNA. The sample records under 250,000 clones, about four fifths of which are singletons. The top ten clones comprise 4.5% to 5% of the sample.

These data come from a study of blood T cell repertoires in COVID-19 (dated by TCRdb to 2020 to 2022). The study in broad terms: Samples covering the acute and convalescent phases of COVID-19 were provided by collaborators in the United States, Italy and Spain. The dataset comprised deeply sampled blood TCRbeta repertoires from subjects exposed to, actively infected with, or recovered from COVID-19. A freely available public database, intended as a resource for researchers studying the immune response to SARS-CoV-2, is where the repertoires were released. Where available, HLA class I and class II types were obtained from metadata supplied by the sample provider rather than from assay-based typing. Nearly every sample came with metadata listing a de-identified subject ID, COVID-19 status, age in years and sex. Samples were obtained from the ongoing ImmuneRACE study (first 160 participants) and from roughly 1,300 subjects provided by 6 global collaborators. The material from the prospective study consisted of cDNA or gDNA derived from T cells, B-cell-depleted T cells, or PBMCs.

Relative to germline, V is 7 bases shorter and J is 4 bases shorter, with 16 bases between their ends. For CDR1 and CDR2, the germline V gene lists MGHRA and YSYEKL. The CDR3 covers 14 residues, taking in both the cysteine and the phenylalanine. Of the read, only the CDR3 DNA is kept; its 42 bases are in frame from base 1. Overall study results and their limits: Clinical and demographic metadata were provided uncurated, with the amount varying by source and participant.

The sequence is built from TRBV4-1 and TRBJ1-1, with TRBD1 perhaps the D gene, on 5 matching bases. This TCR derives from a woman in her 50s who had been exposed to COVID-19. Specimen: PBMCs or T cells enriched from blood (not recorded which). The CDR3 loop reads CASTPTVSVTEAFF. The nucleotide sequence reads as follows: TGCGCCAGCACCCCGACAGTTTCAGTCACTGAAGCTTTCTTT.